The 26 T cell receptor beta chains below all came from one sample that was sequenced in a study of T cell changes during pregnancy in multiple sclerosis. TCRdb's copy holds only in-frame clones and misses some; the assay was immunoSEQ multiplex PCR. The data contain about 75,000 clones, around 94% of them seen just once; the ten biggest clones take up about 0.14%. Specimen: CD4+ T cells from peripheral blood mononuclear cells, collected after pregnancy. These receptors all come from a female donor with multiple sclerosis, enrolled in a pregnancy study.

The genes are TRBV5-1 and TRBJ2-7, with D perhaps TRBD2 (5 bases). Looked up from germline, CDR1 is SGHRS and CDR2 is YFSETQ. The germline V and J ends were trimmed by 4 bases and 5 bases, with 13 bases remaining between them. The CDR3 extends over 13 amino acids. The CDR3 here is CASSLRARDEQYF. The CDR3 region has the DNA TGCGCCAGCAGCCTGCGGGCGCGGGACGAGCAGTACTTC. The whole variable domain, remainder taken from reference TRBV5-1 and TRBJ2-7, is KAGVTQTPRYLIKTRGQQVTLSCSPISGHRSVSWYQQTPGQGLQFLFEYFSETQRNKGNFPGRFSGRQFSNSRSEMNVSTLELGDSALYLCASSLRARDEQYFGPGTRLTVT.

The table lists this clone with a count of one. The chain joins TRBV7-9 to TRBJ1-2; the D is unclear. V was cut by 0 bases and J by 5 bases, with 7 bases left in between. The germline V gene encodes CDR1 SEHNR and CDR2 FQNEAQ (reference sequence). The CDR3 has 13 amino acids. The CDR3 DNA is TGTGCCAGCAGCTTAGCGCAGTGGTATGGCTACACCTTC. It specifies CASSLAQWYGYTF.

The chain couples TRBV6-5 to TRBJ1-2; 11 bases line up with TRBD1. The CDR3 runs to 14 residues. Per germline, CDR1 MNHEY and CDR2 SVGAGI. Trimming took 8 bases from V and 5 from J; bases not matched to a gene: 7. The CDR3 sequence is CASRTGGEFYGYTF. Here the CDR3 DNA reads TGTGCCAGCCGGACAGGGGGCGAGTTTTATGGCTACACCTTC.

This chain uses TRBV28 with TRBJ2-7; D is ambiguous. CDR3 length equals 12 residues. Germline CDR1 is MDHEN and CDR2 is SYDVKM. V was shortened by 5 bases and J by 2 bases, with 7 bases between the two germline ends. The CDR3: CASSLSAYEQYF. As DNA, the CDR3 is TGTGCCAGCAGTCTTTCCGCCTACGAGCAGTACTTC.

V usage is TRBV9 and J usage is TRBJ2-1; D is possibly TRBD2 (6 bases). Trimming stripped 0 bases from V and 9 bases from J, with 10 bases between. CDR1 SGDLS and CDR2 YYNGEE come from the germline V gene. The CDR3 has 13 amino acids. CDR3 sequence: CASSVGTAGEQFF. DNA of the CDR3: TGTGCCAGCAGCGTAGGAACAGCGGGTGAGCAGTTCTTC. Full variable domain (rest looked up from reference TRBV9 and TRBJ2-1): DSGVTQTPKHLITATGQRVTLRCSPRSGDLSVYWYQQSLDQGLQFLIQYYNGEERAKGNILERFSAQQFPDLHSELNLSSLELGDSALYFCASSVGTAGEQFFGPGTRLTVL.

The CDR3 DNA sequence: TGTGCCAGCAGGCTAGGACTAGCGGGAGGCATTCCGTTCTTC. Its translation is CASRLGLAGGIPFF. This chain links TRBV2 with TRBJ2-1; 14 bases line up with TRBD2. The V gene end was trimmed by 6 bases and the J gene end by 15 bases; junction bases not matched to a gene: 10. There are 14 residues in the CDR3. Germline V lookup: CDR1 SNHLY, CDR2 FYNNEI.

This clone has just one count. This rearrangement joins TRBV27 to TRBJ2-6, with 9 bases that match TRBD1. CDR3 length: 18 residues. The germline V gene has CDR1 MNHEY and CDR2 SMNVEV (reference sequence). V lost 5 bases and J lost 0; bases outside the gene matches: 8. The CDR3 sequence: CASSRRTGASSGANVLTF. DNA for the CDR3: TGTGCCAGCAGTAGGCGGACAGGGGCGAGCTCTGGGGCCAACGTCCTGACTTTC.

The chain combines TRBV9 with TRBJ2-3; the match to TRBD2 covers 9 bases. This CDR3 has 16 residues. The J segment lost 4 bases and the V segment lost 0 bases, leaving 6 bases of the junction unmatched. Germline V gives CDR1 SGDLS, CDR2 YYNGEE. CDR3 coding DNA: TGTGCCAGCAGCGTAGATAGCGGGGGAGGCGCAGATACGCAGTATTTT. Translation gives CASSVDSGGGADTQYF. The full variable domain, its missing parts supplied by reference TRBV9 and TRBJ2-3, is DSGVTQTPKHLITATGQRVTLRCSPRSGDLSVYWYQQSLDQGLQFLIQYYNGEERAKGNILERFSAQQFPDLHSELNLSSLELGDSALYFCASSVDSGGGADTQYFGPGTRLTVL.

The V call is TRBV2, the J call TRBJ1-5; 7 positions match TRBD1. CDR3 size: 17 residues. Germline V gene sequence: CDR1 SNHLY, CDR2 FYNNEI. V was pared by 4 bases and J by 5 bases, with 14 bases of the junction left unmatched. CDR3 loop: CASSVPPIGGAYQPQHF. The CDR3 DNA reads TGTGCCAGCAGTGTCCCTCCCATAGGGGGCGCTTATCAGCCCCAGCATTTT.

The chain carries TRBV7-8 and TRBJ1-4; D is perhaps TRBD1 (5 bases). The CDR3 consists of 14 residues. The germline gives CDR1 SGHVS, CDR2 FQNEAQ. Between the trimmed V and J ends, which lost 4 bases and 7 bases, there was a span of 13 bases. Written as DNA, the CDR3 is TGTGCCAGCAGCTCCGCCCGGGGGAGTGAAAAACTGTTTTTT. Its translation is CASSSARGSEKLFF.

The V call is TRBV5-1, the J call TRBJ1-2, with 11 bases matching TRBD1. J was trimmed by 8 bases and V by 0 bases; bases with no gene match: 3. The CDR3 is 14 amino acids. Germline V gives CDR1 SGHRS, CDR2 YFSETQ. In DNA form, the CDR3 reads TGCGCCAGCAGCTTGGCCGGGACAGGGGGAGGCTACACCTTC. Protein: CASSLAGTGGGYTF.

This clone appeared a single time. V usage is TRBV6-5 and J usage is TRBJ2-7; D call uncertain. V was trimmed by 1 base and J by 9 bases, leaving 13 bases between them. The CDR3 consists of 13 residues. Germline CDR1 MNHEY, CDR2 SVGAGI. The CDR3 here is CASSYYPSGAQYF. DNA of the CDR3: TGTGCCAGCAGTTACTACCCATCAGGCGCGCAGTACTTC.

J is TRBJ2-1 and V is TRBV27, with a weak D call TRBD1 (6 bases). Germline assignment: CDR1 MNHEY and CDR2 SMNVEV (reference sequence). CDR3 length equals 15 residues. V was trimmed by 3 bases and J by 7 bases, leaving 16 bases between them. CDR3 sequence reads: CASSFDRQGHNEQFF. CDR3 sequence (DNA): TGTGCCAGCAGTTTCGACAGGCAAGGCCATAATGAGCAGTTCTTC.

This chain joins TRBV6-6 and TRBJ1-1, with 8 bases fitting TRBD1. The CDR3 is 14 residues long. With V trimmed by 5 bases and J by 4 bases, 6 bases remained unmatched. CDR1 MNHNY and CDR2 SVGAGI come from the germline V gene (reference sequence). CDR3 amino acids: CASSRTGQVTEAFF. For the CDR3, the DNA is TGTGCCAGCAGTCGGACAGGGCAGGTCACTGAAGCTTTCTTT.

This sequence joins TRBV14 and TRBJ1-2; 7 nucleotides agree with TRBD1. CDR3 length: 14 residues. J lost 4 bases, V lost 3 bases, and 5 bases had no gene match. Germline V lookup: CDR1 SGHDN, CDR2 FVKESK. The CDR3, as DNA: TGTGCCAGCAGCCACCGGACAGGATCCTATGGCTACACCTTC. This encodes CASSHRTGSYGYTF.

The chain combines TRBV11-3 with TRBJ2-1, with 7 bases that match TRBD2. The junction had 3 bases not matched to a gene; V was cut back by 6 bases and J by 7 bases. CDR1 is SGHNT, CDR2 YENEEA, per germline. This CDR3 region has 12 residues. CDR3 in amino acids: CASSAGLNEQFF. The CDR3 coding sequence is TGTGCCAGCAGTGCGGGACTAAATGAGCAGTTCTTC. Complete variable domain (other parts from reference TRBV11-3 and TRBJ2-1): EAGVVQSPRYKIIEKKQPVAFWCNPISGHNTLYWYLQNLGQGPELLIRYENEEAVDDSQLPKDRFSAERLKGVDSTLKIQPAELGDSAVYLCASSAGLNEQFFGPGTRLTVL.

The chain links TRBV11-3 to TRBJ2-1, with TRBD2 as a possible D gene (5 bases). CDR1 is SGHNT and CDR2 is YENEEA in the germline V gene. Trimming cost V 6 bases and J 2 bases, with 17 bases left between them. The CDR3 contains 16 residues. For the CDR3, the DNA is TGTGCCAGCAGACCCACGGCGGGTCTCACCTACAATGAGCAGTTCTTC. Translated: CASRPTAGLTYNEQFF.

V gene TRBV4-2 combines with J gene TRBJ2-3; the D gene is possibly TRBD1 (5 bases). The CDR3 runs 19 residues. The germline V gene encodes CDR1 LGHNA and CDR2 YNFKEQ. The germline V and J ends were trimmed by 2 bases and 0 bases, with 21 bases remaining between them. The CDR3 DNA sequence: TGTGCCAGCAGCCAACAATTTTCAAGGACACGGCGTAGCACAGATACGCAGTATTTT. Protein sequence: CASSQQFSRTRRSTDTQYF.

In regard to this clone: The junction differs from germline at one of its ends, possibly a read error. The chain carries TRBV7-9 and TRBJ2-7; 8 nucleotides line up with TRBD1. The CDR3 contains 14 residues. Germline CDR1 is SEHNR and CDR2 is FQNEAQ (reference sequence). CDR3 in DNA: TGTGCCAGCAGCCTACCCCTAACCGGGACAGGCCTCATCTTC. Its protein product is CASSLPLTGTGLIF.

This clone has a handful of counts. V gene TRBV19 combines with J gene TRBJ1-2; TRBD1 might be the D (6 bases). Trimming cost V 5 bases and J 5 bases, with 24 bases left between them. The CDR3 loop spans 17 amino acids. Per the germline V gene, CDR1 is LNHDA and CDR2 is SQIVND (reference sequence). The CDR3 DNA sequence: TGTGCCAGTAGTCTTCTGGGAATCGGAACAGGGTGGTATGGCTACACCTTC. This gives the protein CASSLLGIGTGWYGYTF.

The chain recombines TRBV7-9 with TRBJ2-5, with 7 bases aligning to TRBD1. CDR1 is SEHNR, CDR2 FQNEAQ, per germline (reference sequence). The CDR3 spans 14 residues. Trimming took 5 bases from V and 5 from J; bases not matched to a gene: 8. The CDR3 DNA reads TGTGCCAGCAGCCGGACAGGCGAGAGGGAGACCCAGTACTTC. This gives the protein CASSRTGERETQYF.

This clone was counted once. The V gene is TRBV27, the J gene TRBJ1-5, with D possibly being TRBD1 (6 bases). The CDR3 is made up of 15 amino acids. Germline CDR1 and CDR2: MNHEY and SMNVEV (reference sequence). The V and J ends lost 3 bases and 6 bases respectively, with 15 bases between them. The CDR3, as DNA: TGTGCCAGCAGTTTTGAAGGGGGTTTTTCTCAGCCCCAGCATTTT. Its translation: CASSFEGGFSQPQHF.

The chain carries TRBV7-6 and TRBJ2-7; 7 bases fit TRBD2. From germline, CDR1 is SGHVS and CDR2 FNYEAQ. CDR3 length equals 17 residues. The V and J ends lost 4 bases and 2 bases, in that order; junction bases with no gene match: 14. CDR3 sequence: CASSSANSGITTYEQYF. CDR3 sequence (DNA): TGTGCCAGCAGCTCCGCCAACAGCGGGATCACCACCTACGAGCAGTACTTC.

The chain combines TRBV6-1 with TRBJ1-2; D is ambiguous. The germline CDR1 and CDR2 sequences are MNHNS and SASEGT. The V end lost 4 bases, the J end lost 4 bases, and 13 bases lay between the germline ends. This CDR3 is 14 amino acids long. The CDR3, as DNA: TGTGCCAGCAGTGCAAATAGCCTGAGCTATGGCTACACCTTC. Translation: CASSANSLSYGYTF.

The chain employs TRBV13 and TRBJ1-2; 7 bases agree with TRBD1. The trim removed 5 bases at V and 7 bases at J, leaving 19 bases unmatched. This CDR3 has 17 amino acids. Germline V gene lookup returns CDR1 PRHDT and CDR2 FYEKMQ (reference sequence). The CDR3 region is CASSIKTDRDGRIGYTF. The CDR3 DNA is TGTGCCAGCAGCATAAAAACCGACAGGGACGGTAGGATTGGCTACACCTTC.

This rearrangement joins TRBV4-2 to TRBJ2-2; D might be TRBD1 (6 bases). Germline values: CDR1 LGHNA, CDR2 YNFKEQ. The CDR3 length is 15 residues. Deletions cut 0 bases from V and 5 bases from J, with 10 bases between. CDR3: CASSQDLQGTGELFF. CDR3 in DNA: TGTGCCAGCAGCCAAGATTTGCAGGGGACCGGGGAGCTGTTTTTT.